The sequence of this T cell receptor (beta chain) was determined in a study of blood T cell repertoires in COVID-19. About the study: The cDNA or gDNA used as material had been derived from T cells, B-cell-depleted T cells, or PBMCs.

Authors' data handling: Researchers report that nucleated cell counts were estimated from reference gene primer amplification. Generated by immunoSEQ multiplex PCR, the TCRdb table keeps only in-frame clones and is missing some. V and J calls and clone size are copied from that table; D and trimming were computed from the DNA. This table has about 480,000 clones, around 89% appearing once. This CDR3 spans 13 amino acids. In germline, CDR1 is MNHEY, CDR2 SVGAGI. The germline V and J ends were trimmed by 6 bases and 3 bases, with 11 bases remaining between them. Participants spanned ages about 18 to 95 years and resided in around 25 US areas.

Specimen: PBMCs or T cells enriched from blood (not recorded which). This sequence joins TRBV6-5 and TRBJ1-2; D gene unclear. This receptor was taken from a woman aged 40 to 55 who had recovered from COVID-19. CDR3 in amino acids: CASSANRDYGYTF. CDR3 nucleotide sequence: TGTGCCAGCAGCGCCAACAGAGACTATGGCTACACCTTC.